In this sample, the clone carrying this T cell receptor (beta chain) turned up a few times. Its antigen is currently unknown. One entry per CDR3 protein, called by TCRdb with MiXCR from the RACE reads. The sample gives fewer than 85,000 distinct CDR3 sequences, 11% of which show up once; 1.5% to 2% is in the top ten. This sample is part of a study of human T cells and chemical hapten exposure. Regarding the study as a whole: Because they had alopecia, donors may respond immunologically unlike healthy people.

Unmatched junction bases numbered 4, after V lost 1 base and J lost 1 base. Germline V gene lookup returns CDR1 SGHRS and CDR2 YFSETQ. The CDR3 loop spans 15 amino acids. The time point is: patch test 2, 6 weeks after DPC sensitization. The treatment: therapeutic diphenylcyclopropenone sensitization with weekly scalp DPC. The gene calls are TRBV5-1 and TRBJ2-7; 8 bases match TRBD2. The sample here was whole blood, taken in connection with sensitization to the hapten diphenylcyclopropenone (DPC). This sequence originates from a man aged 18-30 years with alopecia areata. Some clones in this sample may be carry-over from other donors' samples. The CDR3: CASSLTGGSSYEQYF. The CDR3 DNA is TGCGCCAGCAGCTTGACGGGGGGGTCGTCCTACGAGCAGTACTTC.